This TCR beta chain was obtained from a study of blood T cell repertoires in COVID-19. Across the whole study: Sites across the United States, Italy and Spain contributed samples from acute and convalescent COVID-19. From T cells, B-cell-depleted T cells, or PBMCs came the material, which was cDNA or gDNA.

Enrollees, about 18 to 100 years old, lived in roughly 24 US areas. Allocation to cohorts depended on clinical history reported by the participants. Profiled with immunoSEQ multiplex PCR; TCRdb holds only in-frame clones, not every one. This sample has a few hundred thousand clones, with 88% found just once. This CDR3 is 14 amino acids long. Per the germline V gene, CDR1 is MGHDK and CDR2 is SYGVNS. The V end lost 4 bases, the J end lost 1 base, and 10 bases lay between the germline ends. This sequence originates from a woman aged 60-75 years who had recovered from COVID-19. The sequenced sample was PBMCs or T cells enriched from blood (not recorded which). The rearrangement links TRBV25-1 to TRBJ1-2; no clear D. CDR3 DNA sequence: TGTGCCAGCAGTGGGAACCAGGTTAACTATGGCTACACCTTC. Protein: CASSGNQVNYGYTF.